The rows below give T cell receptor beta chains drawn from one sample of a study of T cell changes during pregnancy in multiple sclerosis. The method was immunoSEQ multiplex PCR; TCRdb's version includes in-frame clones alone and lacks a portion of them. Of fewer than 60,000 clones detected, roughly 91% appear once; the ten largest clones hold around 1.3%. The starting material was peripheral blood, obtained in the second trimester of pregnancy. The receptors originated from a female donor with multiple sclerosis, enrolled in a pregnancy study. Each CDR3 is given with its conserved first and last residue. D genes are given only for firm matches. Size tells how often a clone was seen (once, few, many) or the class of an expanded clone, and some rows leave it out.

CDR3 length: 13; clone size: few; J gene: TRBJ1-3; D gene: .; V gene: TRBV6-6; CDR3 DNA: TGTGCCAGCAGCCTCGACACTGGAAACACCATATATTTT; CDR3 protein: CASSLDTGNTIYF
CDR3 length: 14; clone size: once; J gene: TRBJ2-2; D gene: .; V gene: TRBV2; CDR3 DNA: TGTGCCAGCAGCCGGACAGAGGGCACCGGGGAGCTGTTTTTT; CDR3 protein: CASSRTEGTGELFF
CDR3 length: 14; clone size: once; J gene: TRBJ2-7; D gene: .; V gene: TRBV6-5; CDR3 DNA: TGTGCCAGCAGTTACGTCAGGGGAGCCACAACGGAGTACTTC; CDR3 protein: CASSYVRGATTEYF
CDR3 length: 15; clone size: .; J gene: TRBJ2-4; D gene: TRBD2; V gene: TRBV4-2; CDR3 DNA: TGTGCCAGCAGCCAAGATCGCCTAGCGGAAAACATTCAGTACTTC; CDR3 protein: CASSQDRLAENIQYF
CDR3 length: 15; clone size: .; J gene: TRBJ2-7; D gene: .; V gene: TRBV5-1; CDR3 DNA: TGCGCCAGCAGCTTGAAGGGACTCAAACCCTACGAGCAGTACTTC; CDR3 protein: CASSLKGLKPYEQYF
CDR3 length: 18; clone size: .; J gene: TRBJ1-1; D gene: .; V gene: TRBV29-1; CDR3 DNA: TGCAGCGTTGTGGGCAGCCAAAGGGGGGGCGACATGAACACTGAAGCTTTCTTT; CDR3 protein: CSVVGSQRGGDMNTEAFF
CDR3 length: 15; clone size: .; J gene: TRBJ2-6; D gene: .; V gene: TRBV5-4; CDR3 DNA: TGTGCCAGCAGCCCAGGGGTCTCTGGGGCCAACGTCCTGACTTTC; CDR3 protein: CASSPGVSGANVLTF
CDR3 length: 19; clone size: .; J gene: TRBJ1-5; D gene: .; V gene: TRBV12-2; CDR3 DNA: TGTGCAAGTCGCTTAGCGATACTCCTGGGGCAGGGGGTCGATCAGCCCCAGCATTTT; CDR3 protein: CASRLAILLGQGVDQPQHF
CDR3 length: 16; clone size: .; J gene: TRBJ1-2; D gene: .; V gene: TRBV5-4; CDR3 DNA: TGTGCCAGCAGCCCCAGGACAGAACCCATCTCGAGAGGCTACACCTTC; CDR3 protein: CASSPRTEPISRGYTF
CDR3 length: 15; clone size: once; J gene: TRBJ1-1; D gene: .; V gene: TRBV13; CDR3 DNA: TGTGCCAGCAGCTCCCCAATACAGGGGAACACTGAAGCTTTCTTT; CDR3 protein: CASSSPIQGNTEAFF
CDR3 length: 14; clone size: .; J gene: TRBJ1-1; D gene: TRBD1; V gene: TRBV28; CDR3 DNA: TGTGCCAGCAGCTCCACAGGGGAGGACACTGAAGCTTTCTTT; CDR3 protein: CASSSTGEDTEAFF
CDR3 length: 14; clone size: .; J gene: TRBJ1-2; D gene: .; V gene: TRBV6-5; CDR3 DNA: TGTGCCAGCAGTTCCAGACGGGGAGACTATGGCTACACCTTC; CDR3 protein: CASSSRRGDYGYTF
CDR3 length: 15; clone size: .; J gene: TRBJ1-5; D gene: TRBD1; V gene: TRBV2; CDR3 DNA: TGTGCCAGCAACTCGGACAGGGTTGGGAATCAGCCCCAGCATTTT; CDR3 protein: CASNSDRVGNQPQHF
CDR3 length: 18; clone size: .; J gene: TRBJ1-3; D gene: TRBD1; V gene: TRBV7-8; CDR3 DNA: TGTGCCAGCAGCTTAGATTGGGTCCGGACAGGGACTGGAAACACCATATATTTT; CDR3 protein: CASSLDWVRTGTGNTIYF
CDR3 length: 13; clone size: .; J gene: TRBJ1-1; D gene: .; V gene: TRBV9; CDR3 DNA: TGTGCCAGCAGCGCTTCGGGGTGGACTGAAGCTTTCTTT; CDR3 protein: CASSASGWTEAFF
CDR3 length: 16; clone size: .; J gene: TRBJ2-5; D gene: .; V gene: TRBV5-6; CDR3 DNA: TGTGCCAGCAGCTTGCGCTTAGCCTACTCCCAAGAGACCCAGTACTTC; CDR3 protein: CASSLRLAYSQETQYF
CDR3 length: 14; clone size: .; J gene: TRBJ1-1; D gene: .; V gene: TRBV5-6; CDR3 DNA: TGTGCCAGCTCCCGAAAGGGAGAGGGAACTGAAGCTTTCTTT; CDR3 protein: CASSRKGEGTEAFF
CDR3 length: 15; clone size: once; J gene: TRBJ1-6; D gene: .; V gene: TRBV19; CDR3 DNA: TGTGCCAGTACCCCCCTGCCAGGGAATAATTCACCCCTCCACTTT; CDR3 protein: CASTPLPGNNSPLHF
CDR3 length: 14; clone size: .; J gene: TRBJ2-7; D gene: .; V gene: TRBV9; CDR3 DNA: TGTGCCAGCAGCGTAGAGGGGGAGGGATACGAGCAGTACTTC; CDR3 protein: CASSVEGEGYEQYF
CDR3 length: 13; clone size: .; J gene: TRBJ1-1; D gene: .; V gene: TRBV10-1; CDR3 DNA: TGCGCCAGCAGTCGTGACATGAACACTGAAGCTTTCTTT; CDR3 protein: CASSRDMNTEAFF
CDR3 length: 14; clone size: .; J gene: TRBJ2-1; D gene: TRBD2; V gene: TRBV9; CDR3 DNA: TGTGCCAGCAGCGTTAGCGGGGGGGCCGGTGAGCAGTTCTTC; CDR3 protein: CASSVSGGAGEQFF
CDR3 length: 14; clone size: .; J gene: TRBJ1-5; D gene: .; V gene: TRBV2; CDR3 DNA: TGTGCCAGCAGTGAAGTGTATAGCAATCAGCCCCAGCATTTT; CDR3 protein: CASSEVYSNQPQHF
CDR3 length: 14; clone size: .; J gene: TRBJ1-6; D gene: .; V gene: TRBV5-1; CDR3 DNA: TGCGCCAGCAGCTTGAGGACAGACAATTCACCCCTCCACTTT; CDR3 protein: CASSLRTDNSPLHF
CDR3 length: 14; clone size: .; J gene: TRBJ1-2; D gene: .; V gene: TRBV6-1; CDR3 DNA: TGTGCCAGCAGTGAAATTATTCGGGGGGGAGGCTACACCTTC; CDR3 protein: CASSEIIRGGGYTF
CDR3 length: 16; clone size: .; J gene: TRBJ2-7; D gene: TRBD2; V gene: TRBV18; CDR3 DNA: TGTGCCAGCTCACCCACGCTTAGCGGGGGGACCCACGAGCAGTACTTC; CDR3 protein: CASSPTLSGGTHEQYF
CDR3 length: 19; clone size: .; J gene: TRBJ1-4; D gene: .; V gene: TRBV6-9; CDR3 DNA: TGTGCCAGCAGTTATTTTTCGGACAAGCGGGTGAGTGGGAATGAAAAACTGTTTTTT; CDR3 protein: CASSYFSDKRVSGNEKLFF
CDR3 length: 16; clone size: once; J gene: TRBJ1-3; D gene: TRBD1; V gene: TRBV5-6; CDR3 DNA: TGTGCCAGCAGCTTTTTGTCAGGGGGCCTTGGAAACACCATATATTTT; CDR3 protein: CASSFLSGGLGNTIYF
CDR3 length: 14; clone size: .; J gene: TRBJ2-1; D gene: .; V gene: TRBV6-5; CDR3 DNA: TGTGCCAGCAGACCGGGACAAGCATACAATGAGCAGTTCTTC; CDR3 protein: CASRPGQAYNEQFF
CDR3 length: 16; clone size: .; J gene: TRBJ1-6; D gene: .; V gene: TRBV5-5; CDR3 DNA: TGTGCCAGCAGCGTAGGACAGAGCTCCTATAATTCACCCCTCCACTTT; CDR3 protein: CASSVGQSSYNSPLHF
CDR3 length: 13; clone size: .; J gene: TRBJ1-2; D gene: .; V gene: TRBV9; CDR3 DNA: TGTGCCAGCAGCCGCGCTGCTAACTATGGCTACACCTTC; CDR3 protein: CASSRAANYGYTF